The T cell receptor beta chain under discussion was sequenced for a study of shared clonotypes between healthy human individuals. Study in general: With ages of 18 to 49, the donors were two women and three men.

Running of the assay took place at deep level. Under the authors' procedure: Filtering was not the same, since immunoSEQ gave junction-only sequences without quality scores. Clones were sequenced by immunoSEQ multiplex PCR, and TCRdb holds only the in-frame ones, with some missing. The D gene and trimming were derived from the DNA, and the V and J assignments and clone size from that table. The sample records fewer than 600,000 clones, 79% being singletons. Specimen: PBMCs. This receptor was identified in a woman aged 40 to 49 in good health. Some clones in this sample may be carry-over from other donors' samples.

The CDR3 DNA reads TGCGCCAGCAGCGGGACTAGCGACTACAATGAGCAGTTCTTC. It codes for CASSGTSDYNEQFF. V usage is TRBV10-1 and J usage is TRBJ2-1, with 10 bases identical to TRBD2. The CDR3 runs 14 residues. J lost 3 bases, V lost 6 bases, and 2 bases had no gene match. CDR1 is WNHNN and CDR2 is SYGVQD in the germline V gene (reference sequence).